These 11 T cell receptor beta chains share one sample of origin, sequenced in a study of T cell responses to AZD1222 COVID-19 vaccine (dated by TCRdb to the early 2020s). Read against the paper, the sample's time point label means: baseline before first vaccination. Libraries were made using the immunoSEQ multiplex PCR assay. Drawn from immuneACCESS, this table holds only the in-frame rearrangements with V and J called that TCRdb kept. Clones are partly lost; checked studies trace under half to an unresolved V gene and leave the rest unexplained. Counted in this sample were about 56,000 clones; approximately 83% of them appeared once. The biggest ten clones account for over 13% of the sample. The source material was peripheral blood, sampled on day 0 of AZD1222 vaccination. The receptor set was obtained from an adult in good health.

The sample holds a few counts of this clone. This chain links TRBV29-1 with TRBJ2-2; 8 nucleotides match TRBD1. V lost 7 bases, J lost 0 bases, and 4 bases stayed unmatched. From germline, CDR1 is SQVTM and CDR2 ANQGSEA. The CDR3 runs to 14 residues. CDR3 sequence (DNA): TGCAGCGGTGAGACAGGGGCGAACACCGGGGAGCTGTTTTTT. Protein: CSGETGANTGELFF.

The V gene is TRBV28, the J gene TRBJ1-5, with TRBD1 identical over 7 bases. The CDR3 sequence is 14 residues long. V lost 6 bases to trimming and J lost 7 bases; unmatched junction nucleotides: 9. The germline V gene has CDR1 MDHEN and CDR2 SYDVKM. The CDR3 DNA is TGTGCCAGCAGCCCGGGACAGCTCATCCAGCCCCAGCATTTT. This sequence encodes CASSPGQLIQPQHF.

The rearrangement links TRBV5-8 to TRBJ1-1; D ambiguous. V lost 2 bases and J lost 6, with 14 bases in between. The CDR3 runs to 14 residues. The V gene's germline CDR1 is SGHTS and CDR2 YDEGEE. The CDR3 sequence is CASSFGSAGSEAFF. The CDR3, as DNA: TGTGCCAGCAGCTTTGGGTCCGCGGGGTCTGAAGCTTTCTTT.

The V call is TRBV10-3, the J call TRBJ1-5; D call uncertain. Trimming stripped 0 bases from V and 6 bases from J, with 6 bases between. From germline, CDR1 is ENHRY and CDR2 SYGVKD. CDR3 size: 13 residues. CDR3 sequence: CAISESGGQPQHF. The DNA of the CDR3 is TGTGCCATCAGTGAGTCGGGAGGTCAGCCCCAGCATTTT.

CDR3 nucleotide sequence: TGTGCCAGCAGCGTAGGTTGGACGAGACAGTCCTCTGGAAACACCATATATTTT. This gives the protein CASSVGWTRQSSGNTIYF. The chain has TRBV9 and TRBJ1-3; TRBD1 is a possible D gene (5 bases). This CDR3 is 18 amino acids long. Germline lookup yields CDR1 SGDLS and CDR2 YYNGEE. Deletions cut 0 bases from V and 0 bases from J, with 16 bases between.

V usage is TRBV28 and J usage is TRBJ1-3, with D perhaps TRBD1 (5 bases). Per the germline V gene, CDR1 is MDHEN and CDR2 is SYDVKM. CDR3 length: 16 residues. V was shortened by 4 bases and J by 4 bases, with 17 bases between the two germline ends. CDR3 residues: CASSSGLRGYGNTIYF. For the CDR3, the DNA is TGTGCCAGCAGTTCAGGACTCCGGGGGTACGGAAACACCATATATTTT.

This chain joins TRBV2 and TRBJ2-4; tentatively, D is TRBD1 (5 bases). V was trimmed by 6 bases and J by 1 base, leaving 10 bases between them. Germline CDR1 reads SNHLY; CDR2 reads FYNNEI. The CDR3 totals 14 residues. The CDR3 region is CASRERQAKNIQYF. In DNA form, the CDR3 reads TGTGCCAGCAGAGAAAGACAGGCCAAAAACATTCAGTACTTC.

This chain joins TRBV3-1 (or the pseudogene TRBV3-2) and TRBJ1-6; D not certain. Germline assignment: CDR1 LGHDT and CDR2 YNNKEL (reference sequence). V shed 2 bases and J shed 6 bases, with 8 bases lying between them. CDR3 length: 14 residues. The CDR3, as DNA: TGTGCCAGCAGCCAATATTTGGGTAATTCACCCCTCCACTTT. Translating gives CASSQYLGNSPLHF.

This chain links TRBV23-1 with TRBJ1-6; TRBD1 is a possible D gene (6 bases). TRBV23-1 is known as an ORF, though its function is uncertain. V dropped 6 bases and J dropped 6 bases, with 12 bases sitting between them. The CDR3 totals 14 residues. CDR3 in amino acids: CASSSRGGNSPLHF. The CDR3 DNA reads as TGCGCCAGCAGCTCCAGGGGTGGTAATTCACCCCTCCACTTT.

The rearrangement joins TRBV28 to TRBJ2-7; a weak D match, TRBD1 (5 bases). CDR1 and CDR2 from the germline V gene are MDHEN and SYDVKM. The germline V and J ends were trimmed by 6 bases and 4 bases, with 10 bases remaining between them. This CDR3 is built from 12 residues. CDR3 sequence: CASSYAGYEQYF. The DNA for the CDR3 is TGTGCCAGCAGCTATGCAGGGTACGAGCAGTACTTC.

The gene calls are TRBV9 and TRBJ2-7; 7 bases map to TRBD2. In germline, CDR1 is SGDLS, CDR2 YYNGEE. CDR3 length: 16 amino acids. V lost 6 bases and J lost 1; bases outside the gene matches: 13. For the CDR3, the DNA is TGTGCCAGCACCCGAGAGATCGGGGGGATTTCCTACGAGCAGTACTTC. This gives the protein CASTREIGGISYEQYF.